Following are 18 T cell receptor beta chains from one sample sequenced in a study of shared clonotypes between healthy human individuals. Naive CD8 cells, CD45RO-negative and positively selected for CCR7, excluded terminally differentiated effector memory CD45RA+ cells. The table came from immunoSEQ multiplex PCR; TCRdb's copy has only in-frame clones and leaves some out. Of more than 2 million clones in the sample, roughly 93% were seen once. Specimen: naive CD8+ T cells from PBMCs. Receptors were obtained from a man between 18 and 29 years old in good health. Some clones in this sample may be carry-over from other donors' samples.

The CDR3 DNA is TGTGCCAGCAGCCGAGGGGGGAGGAGCTCCTACAATGAGCAGTTCTTC. Its protein product is CASSRGGRSSYNEQFF. The chain employs TRBV11-2 and TRBJ2-1; the D call may be TRBD1 or TRBD2 (6 bases each). V lost 5 bases to trimming and J lost 0 bases, with 14 bases between them. This CDR3 has 16 residues. Per germline, CDR1 SGHAT and CDR2 FQNNGV.

The chain couples TRBV7-3 to TRBJ2-1, with a weak D call TRBD1 (5 bases). This CDR3 region has 17 residues. V was clipped by 5 bases and J by 0 bases, with 17 bases between them. The germline gives CDR1 SGHTA, CDR2 FQGTGA. The chain's CDR3 is CASSPPGRSFSYNEQFF. The DNA for the CDR3 is TGTGCCAGCAGCCCCCCAGGGCGGAGTTTCTCCTACAATGAGCAGTTCTTC.

The V gene is TRBV19, the J gene TRBJ1-5; no clear D. The CDR3 is 12 residues long. Germline CDR1 reads LNHDA; CDR2 reads SQIVND (reference sequence). The germline V and J ends were trimmed by 8 bases and 5 bases, with 10 bases remaining between them. The CDR3 sequence is CASGLGYQPQHF. The DNA for the CDR3 is TGTGCCAGTGGTCTCGGTTATCAGCCCCAGCATTTT.

V usage is TRBV27 and J usage is TRBJ2-7, with 9 bases that match TRBD1. The CDR3 spans 17 residues. Germline values: CDR1 MNHEY, CDR2 SMNVEV (reference sequence). After removal of 5 bases from V and 3 bases from J, the junction contained 14 bases not matched to a gene. CDR3 amino acids: CASSKTTMSGQGYEQYF. Here the CDR3 DNA reads TGTGCCAGCAGTAAGACTACCATGTCGGGACAGGGCTACGAGCAGTACTTC.

The CDR3 loop is CASSYPGTVGPEAFF. For the CDR3, the DNA is TGTGCCAGCAGTTATCCGGGGACAGTGGGCCCTGAAGCTTTCTTT. V is TRBV6-6 and J is TRBJ1-1; TRBD1 matches 7 bases. Unmatched junction bases numbered 10, after V lost 3 bases and J lost 6 bases. The CDR3 sequence is 15 residues long. Germline CDR1 and CDR2: MNHNY and SVGAGI (reference sequence).

The V and J genes are TRBV7-9 and TRBJ2-4, with TRBD1 matching 9 bases. Germline V gene sequence: CDR1 SEHNR, CDR2 FQNEAQ (reference sequence). The CDR3 totals 15 residues. The ends lost 4 bases at V and 7 bases at J; junction bases unmatched: 8. The CDR3 sequence is CASSSPDRGFNIQYF. The CDR3 coding sequence is TGTGCCAGCAGCTCGCCGGACAGGGGCTTTAACATTCAGTACTTC.

The V and J genes are TRBV4-1 and TRBJ1-1; no firm D call. Germline V gene data show CDR1 as MGHRA and CDR2 as YSYEKL. V was clipped by 1 base and J by 1 base, with 13 bases between them. The CDR3 consists of 16 residues. CDR3 in DNA: TGCGCCAGCAGCCAAGTAGTGACCGGAACGAACACTGAAGCTTTCTTT. This gives the protein CASSQVVTGTNTEAFF.

The rearrangement uses TRBV4-2 and TRBJ1-3; D not resolved. Germline CDR1 and CDR2: LGHNA and YNFKEQ. The CDR3 is made up of 15 amino acids. V lost 0 bases, J lost 3 bases, and 9 bases lay in between. The CDR3 DNA sequence: TGTGCCAGCAGCCAAGATCCTTCTATTGGAAACACCATATATTTT. It codes for CASSQDPSIGNTIYF.

The chain combines TRBV6-6 with TRBJ1-5, with 8 bases matching TRBD1. This CDR3 has 12 residues. Germline lookup yields CDR1 MNHNY and CDR2 SVGAGI (reference sequence). The trim removed 5 bases at V and 7 bases at J, leaving 1 base unmatched. This CDR3 is CASSAGGQPQHF. The CDR3 nucleotides are TGTGCCAGCAGTGCAGGGGGCCAGCCCCAGCATTTT.

The chain joins TRBV7-8 to TRBJ2-5; no firm D call. Between the trimmed V and J ends, which lost 1 base and 0 bases, there was a span of 9 bases. Germline CDR1 and CDR2: SGHVS and FQNEAQ. The CDR3 consists of 15 residues. CDR3 bases: TGTGCCAGCAGCTTAGGAGCCGGGTACCAAGAGACCCAGTACTTC. Translated: CASSLGAGYQETQYF.

Comments on this clone: Distinct nucleotide sequences in the sample also encode this CDR3. The chain combines TRBV9 with TRBJ2-1; D unresolved. V dropped 5 bases and J dropped 0 bases, with 9 bases sitting between them. CDR3 length: 14 residues. Germline V gene data show CDR1 as SGDLS and CDR2 as YYNGEE. CDR3 loop: CASSPRLSYNEQFF. CDR3 nucleotides: TGTGCCAGCAGTCCCCGCCTCTCCTACAATGAGCAGTTCTTC.

This clone was recorded only once. The chain recombines TRBV7-3 with TRBJ2-7, with D unclear. The ends were cut back, 2 bases at V and 4 bases at J, with 9 bases in the middle. Germline loops: CDR1 SGHTA, CDR2 FQGTGA. The length of the CDR3 is 13 residues. CDR3 DNA sequence: TGTGCCAGCAGCTTATATGTTGGGTACGAGCAGTACTTC. Its translation is CASSLYVGYEQYF.

The rearrangement uses TRBV6-5 and TRBJ1-5; D gene unclear. CDR3 length equals 12 residues. Trimming cost V 6 bases and J 2 bases, with 5 bases left between them. The germline V gene has CDR1 MNHEY and CDR2 SVGAGI. CDR3 sequence reads: CASREGNQPQHF. The DNA of the CDR3 is TGTGCCAGCAGGGAGGGCAATCAGCCCCAGCATTTT.

The CDR3 is CASSRTGLAVSGELFF. DNA for the CDR3: TGTGCCAGCAGCCGAACTGGCCTAGCGGTCTCCGGGGAGCTGTTTTTT. The J gene is TRBJ2-2, the V gene TRBV7-8; 7 bases fit TRBD2. Germline trimming cut 5 bases from V and 6 bases from J; bases unmatched to any gene: 12. CDR3 size: 16 residues. Germline loops: CDR1 SGHVS, CDR2 FQNEAQ.

The rearrangement uses TRBV2 and TRBJ2-5; tentative D call: TRBD1 (5 bases). The CDR3 consists of 10 residues. Germline CDR1 SNHLY, CDR2 FYNNEI. Trimming removed 10 bases at V and 9 bases at J, with 12 bases between. CDR3 loop: CAIQGAAQYF. Written as DNA, the CDR3 is TGTGCCATCCAGGGCGCGGCCCAGTACTTC.

This clone was observed once. The chain has TRBV11-2 and TRBJ1-2; 10 bases fit TRBD1. This CDR3 comprises 18 residues. V lost 4 bases, J lost 1 base, and 12 bases stayed unmatched. Germline V gene lookup returns CDR1 SGHAT and CDR2 FQNNGV. The CDR3 region is CASSSNRDRGLSNYGYTF. CDR3 bases: TGTGCCAGCAGCTCTAACCGGGACAGGGGCCTCAGTAACTATGGCTACACCTTC.

This rearrangement joins TRBV7-6 to TRBJ2-6; 10 positions match TRBD2. CDR3 length: 15 residues. Germline trimming cut 5 bases from V and 10 bases from J; bases unmatched to any gene: 8. The germline gives CDR1 SGHVS, CDR2 FNYEAQ. Written as DNA, the CDR3 is TGTGCCAGCAGCCCAGCGGGAGGGACAGAGAACGTCCTGACTTTC. Its protein is CASSPAGGTENVLTF.

This sequence joins TRBV7-9 and TRBJ2-7; 10 bases agree with TRBD1. The J segment lost 1 base and the V segment lost 6 bases, leaving 12 bases of the junction unmatched. The germline gives CDR1 SEHNR, CDR2 FQNEAQ (reference sequence). The CDR3 consists of 17 residues. In nucleotides, the CDR3 is TGTGCCAGCAGTTTAAAAACGGGGACAGGGGCTTCCTACGAGCAGTACTTC. It yields the protein CASSLKTGTGASYEQYF.